The entry that follows covers one T cell receptor beta chain sequence. Its target is unknown. J gave up 5 bases and V 4 bases, and 2 bases lay outside the gene matches. This CDR3 is 14 amino acids long. Germline V gene data show CDR1 as LGHNA and CDR2 as YNFKEQ. Histologic diagnosis was independently verified by two lung pathologists. The data were obtained in a study of immune evolution from preneoplasia to lung adenocarcinoma. Study findings and constraints: Normal lung had highest clonality; later lesions appeared denser, more diverse. Top clone frequencies peaked in normal lung, apparently declining through invasive adenocarcinoma.

Libraries were prepared by immunoSEQ multiplex PCR; TCRdb keeps only in-frame clonotypes and omits some of them. This sample has under 2,500 clones, with 70% to 85% found just once. This clonotype originated in an older person with lung adenocarcinoma. The rearrangement links TRBV4-2 to TRBJ1-5; 10 bases map to TRBD1. Input material: FFPE adjacent normal lung tissue. CDR3 DNA sequence: TGTGCCAGCAGCCTTGGGACAGGGGATCAGCCCCAGCATTTT. Protein: CASSLGTGDQPQHF.